Described below is a single TCR beta chain sequence and its context. The clone's antigen remains unknown. Qualities for individual bases were not recorded, and no much larger clone is one base off. Participants in the prospective study were aged about 18 to 95 years, lived in about two dozen United States geographic areas, and enrolled through a virtual design. In the prospective study, cohorts were assigned on the basis of participant-reported clinical history obtained from a screening survey and a study questionnaire. ImmuneRACE Cohort 3 recovered participants were defined by two consecutive negative NP/OP PCR tests, healthcare professional clearance, or symptom resolution. Mobile phlebotomists in the prospective study collected whole blood, serum and a nasopharyngeal or oropharyngeal swab from every participant. Participants in the prospective study had the option to provide additional blood draws and questionnaires over an approximately 2-month period. Before DNA extraction, prospective study blood samples were shipped either frozen or at room temperature.

This record belongs to a study of blood T cell repertoires in COVID-19 (TCRdb year 2020). Background for the entire study: Samples covering the acute and convalescent phases of COVID-19 were provided by collaborators in the United States, Italy and Spain. The material from the prospective study consisted of cDNA or gDNA derived from T cells, B-cell-depleted T cells, or PBMCs. Deeply sampled blood TCRbeta repertoires from subjects exposed to, actively infected with, or recovered from COVID-19 were included in the dataset. The repertoires were released in a freely available public database intended as a resource for research on the immune response to SARS-CoV-2. The samples were drawn from two sources: the first 160 participants of the ongoing ImmuneRACE study, and approximately 1,300 subjects contributed by 6 global collaborators. The sample metadata nearly always contained a de-identified subject ID, COVID-19 status, age in years and sex. Where available, HLA class I and class II types were taken from metadata supplied by the sample provider and were not determined by assay-based typing.

Relative to germline, V is missing 4 bases and J is missing 0 bases, with 3 bases of the junction outside any gene match. Sequences SGHNT (CDR1) and YYREEE (CDR2) are obtained from the germline V gene (reference sequence). The cysteine opens and the phenylalanine closes a CDR3 of 17 amino acids. The kept DNA is CDR3 alone, 51 bases in frame from the first base. What the work shows at the level of the full study, not this receptor alone: The quantity of clinical and demographic metadata differed by source and by participant and was supplied without curation.

TCRbeta CDR3 regions were amplified from genomic DNA using the immunoSEQ Assay, a bias-controlled multiplex PCR. The original methods were these. Within the assay, amplification of reference gene primers was used to estimate how many nucleated cells each sample contained. To quantify the absolute abundance of each unique TCRbeta CDR3 rearrangement, sequence reads were collapsed and filtered. For each sample, productive Simpson clonality was calculated as the square root of Simpson's diversity index over productive rearrangements. Imported from immuneACCESS, the table was reduced by TCRdb to in-frame sequences with V and J called. These copies leave out some clones; in studies compared against another copy, an unresolved V gene accounts for under half, and the cause of the remainder is not known. V and J calls and clone size come straight from that table; D and trimming were deduced from the DNA. Counted in this sample were 200,000 to 250,000 clones; roughly four fifths of them appeared once. Under 2% of the sample is in the top ten clones.

The sample taken for sequencing was PBMCs or T cells enriched from blood (not recorded which). Rearrangement joined TRBV5-4 to TRBJ2-2; 13 bases in the junction line up with TRBD2. This sequence was found in a man aged 55 to 70 who had recovered from COVID-19. The encoded CDR3 is CASSELAGGANTGELFF. The nucleotide sequence is given as TGTGCCAGCAGCGAACTAGCGGGGGGGGCGAACACCGGGGAGCTGTTTTTT. This CDR3, with the reference TRBV5-4 and TRBJ2-2 proteins standing in past its ends, gives the full variable domain ETGVTQSPTHLIKTRGQQVTLRCSSQSGHNTVSWYQQALGQGPQFIFQYYREEENGRGNFPPRFSGLQFPNYSSELNVNALELDDSALYLCASSELAGGANTGELFFGEGSRLTVL.